The rows below give T cell receptor beta chains drawn from one sample of a study of cytomegalovirus exposure and HLA in healthy donors. Some clones are missing from TCRdb's copy, which holds only in-frame ones; the method was immunoSEQ multiplex PCR. Of approximately 240,000 clones listed, approximately 90% were seen once; the top ten hold about 1%. The sample consisted of PBMCs. The receptors come from a woman aged 18-29 years in good health and CMV-seronegative. The conserved cysteine and the conserved F or W are not part of the CDR3 here. Clone size is stated in some rows and not others, as once, few, many or a class when expanded.

>TRBV7-8|-
ASSPTRVQETQY
>TRBV7-3|-
ASGGDYGYT
>TRBV19|-
ASSTRRSTYEQY
>TRBV6-6|-
ASRPLSGAEAF
>TRBV18|-
ASSPPARGTYEQY
>TRBV5-4|-
ASSLVDRGETEAF
>TRBV7-8|-
ASSLVGRGIQGGYT
>TRBV4-2|-
ASSHVRGGPNEQF
>TRBV2|-
ASSDWASLSGNTIY
>TRBV30|-
AWSVFGLDSHEQY
>TRBV13|few
ASSPRGDYGNEQF
>TRBV18|-
ASSPRQGRMTEAF
>TRBV2|-
ASSDQITDTQY
>TRBV27|-
ASSFDRVDDNEQF
>TRBV25-1|-
ASSELNKSNYGYT
>TRBV4-1|-
ASSPRDNYGYT
>TRBV27|-
ASRRFCPPGGEEGWEETQY
>TRBV4-3|-
ASSRLTGLAGVREYTGELF
>TRBV7-2|-
ASSLEQTDTQY
>TRBV5-4|-
ASSGGHLLNTEAF
>TRBV7-3|-
ASSFGSWTGRTSDTQY
>TRBV21-1|-
ARLTRDRESGANVLT
>TRBV6-5|-
ASSQQGRVTEAF
>TRBV2|-
ASIGTGRNTIY
>TRBV9|-
ASSANTGGGGYT
>TRBV19|once
ASSIELAGPNEQF
>TRBV11-3|-
ASSYRGYTDTQY
>TRBV11-2|-
ASSPRVAGAYNEQF
>TRBV4-2|-
ASSQGPGTGIYEQY
>TRBV5-4|-
ASSNPLGGSTGNTIY
>TRBV6-1|-
ASSVGQGPMNTEAF
>TRBV6-1|few
ASSRDTRGYEQY
>TRBV18|-
ASSPEPSSYEQY
>TRBV7-8|-
ASSLGLAGGWGMDEQF
>TRBV6-5|-
ASSYQGRRTDTQY
>TRBV7-9|-
ASSSTGSNQPQH
>TRBV7-9|-
ASSLLGRTEAF
>TRBV29-1|-
SADRTSGPRKQF
>TRBV28|-
ASSFQGGYGYT
>TRBV5-1|-
ASSLVGGSTDTQY
>TRBV6-1|-
ASNTNTEAF
>TRBV6-6|-
ASSARGETYEQY
>TRBV5-1|once
ASRVPPGGPYNEQF
>TRBV6-6|-
ASSSTGTLYGYT
>TRBV10-3|-
AISAIILAGRNNEQF
>TRBV15|once
ATSTGFVQY